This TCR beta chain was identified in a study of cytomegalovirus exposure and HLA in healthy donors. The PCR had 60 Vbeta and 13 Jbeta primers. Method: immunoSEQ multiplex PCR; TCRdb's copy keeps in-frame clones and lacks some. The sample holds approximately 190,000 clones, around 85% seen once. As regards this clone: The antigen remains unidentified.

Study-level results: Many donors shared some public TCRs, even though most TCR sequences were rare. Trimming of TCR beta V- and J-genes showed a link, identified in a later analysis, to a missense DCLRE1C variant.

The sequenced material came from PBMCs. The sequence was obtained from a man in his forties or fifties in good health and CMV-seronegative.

In nucleotides, the CDR3 is TGTGCCAGCAGCAGAACCGGGACAGGGCCCTACGAGCAGTACTTC. Its translation: CASSRTGTGPYEQYF. V gene TRBV7-2 combines with J gene TRBJ2-7; TRBD1 matches 9 bases. This CDR3 spans 15 amino acids. The J segment lost 2 bases and the V segment lost 5 bases, leaving 7 bases of the junction unmatched. Germline CDR1 is SGHTA and CDR2 is FQGNSA.